Listed below are T cell receptor beta chains from one sample, sequenced in a study of T cell changes during pregnancy in multiple sclerosis. Measured with immunoSEQ multiplex PCR; TCRdb has only the in-frame clones, and not every one. The table shows under 80,000 clones, with roughly 89% occurring only once. Sequencing used peripheral blood, obtained after pregnancy. The receptor source for this set is a female donor in good health, enrolled as a control in a pregnancy study. The CDR3 runs from the conserved cysteine through the conserved F or W. D genes are given only for firm matches. The listing skips clone size in some rows; elsewhere it reads once, few, many or a size class.

>TRBV7-2|TRBJ2-7|.|TRBD2|14
CASSPTSGNYEQYF
TGTGCCAGCAGCCCGACTAGCGGGAACTACGAGCAGTACTTC
>TRBV2|TRBJ1-6|once|TRBD1|17
CASSPRDRGFYNSPLHF
TGTGCCAGCAGTCCGCGGGACAGGGGGTTTTATAATTCACCCCTCCACTTT
>TRBV6-4|TRBJ1-6|.|.|16
CASRDPLQGRKTPLHF
TGTGCCAGCAGAGATCCCCTACAGGGAAGGAAGACACCCCTCCACTTT
>TRBV6-1|TRBJ2-2|.|TRBD1|15
CASSRDRANTGELFF
TGTGCCAGCAGTAGGGACAGGGCGAACACCGGGGAGCTGTTTTTT
>TRBV4-1|TRBJ2-2|.|.|14
CASSQVGVTGELFF
TGCGCCAGCAGCCAAGTAGGGGTAACCGGGGAGCTGTTTTTT
>TRBV7-9|TRBJ2-7|.|.|14
CSLGQAYPFYEQYF
TGTTCCCTTGGGCAGGCCTATCCCTTCTACGAGCAGTACTTC
>TRBV4-3|TRBJ2-5|.|.|15
CASSQDADNQETQYF
TGCGCCAGCAGCCAAGACGCAGATAACCAAGAGACCCAGTACTTC
>TRBV4-3|TRBJ2-2|.|TRBD2|15
CASSPLAGVAGELFF
TGCGCCAGCAGCCCACTAGCGGGAGTAGCCGGGGAGCTGTTTTTT
>TRBV7-3|TRBJ2-3|.|TRBD2|14
CASSLAGVADTQYF
TGTGCCAGCAGCTTAGCGGGAGTGGCAGATACGCAGTATTTT
>TRBV6-1|TRBJ1-5|.|.|16
CASSEPPGGINQPQHF
TGTGCCAGCAGTGAACCCCCGGGGGGGATCAATCAGCCCCAGCATTTT
>TRBV13|TRBJ1-1|.|.|16
CASSPGGTGEGKEAFF
TGTGCCAGCAGCCCGGGGGGGACGGGAGAGGGAAAAGAAGCTTTCTTT
>TRBV5-6|TRBJ1-2|.|.|13
CASSSDRGPGYTF
TGTGCCAGCAGCTCGGATCGAGGGCCCGGCTACACCTTC
>TRBV2|TRBJ1-1|.|.|14
CASSRGGLNTEAFF
TGTGCCAGCAGCCGGGGGGGTCTGAACACTGAAGCTTTCTTT
>TRBV19|TRBJ2-3|.|TRBD2|15
CASSIGGGSTDTQYF
TGTGCCAGTAGTATCGGCGGGGGGAGCACAGATACGCAGTATTTT
>TRBV12-5|TRBJ2-5|.|TRBD2|18
CASGLSTRDYLGVETQYF
TGTGCTAGTGGTTTGTCCACCCGGGACTACCTGGGAGTAGAGACCCAGTACTTC
>TRBV7-8|TRBJ2-7|.|.|14
CASSLPGAAHEQYF
TGTGCCAGCAGCTTACCAGGGGCGGCCCACGAGCAGTACTTC
>TRBV2|TRBJ2-1|.|.|13
CASSLGPENEQFF
TGTGCCAGCAGCCTGGGCCCAGAGAATGAGCAGTTCTTC
>TRBV12-5|TRBJ2-7|.|TRBD1|16
CASGPPTGPTSYEQYF
TGTGCTAGTGGCCCCCCGACAGGGCCAACCTCCTACGAGCAGTACTTC
>TRBV28|TRBJ1-5|.|TRBD1|16
CASSRPGQGANQPQHF
TGTGCCAGCAGTCGCCCGGGACAGGGGGCTAATCAGCCCCAGCATTTT
>TRBV29-1|TRBJ2-7|.|.|12
CSVEFGGFEQYF
TGCAGCGTTGAATTTGGGGGGTTCGAGCAGTACTTC
>TRBV7-9|TRBJ2-1|.|TRBD2|16
CASRVLAGSRDNEQFF
TGTGCCAGCCGCGTTCTAGCGGGGAGCCGAGACAATGAGCAGTTCTTC
>TRBV18|TRBJ2-5|.|TRBD1|13
CASSTRGRETQYF
TGTGCCAGCTCGACCAGGGGGCGAGAGACCCAGTACTTC
>TRBV6-1|TRBJ2-1|.|TRBD2|15
CASSGSGGSYNEQFF
TGTGCCAGCAGTGGTAGCGGGGGGTCCTACAATGAGCAGTTCTTC
>TRBV15|TRBJ2-7|.|TRBD2|16
CATSRELAGLVYEQYF
TGTGCCACCAGCAGGGAACTAGCGGGATTGGTCTACGAGCAGTACTTC
>TRBV27|TRBJ1-1|.|.|15
CASSFYGEGSPEAFF
TGTGCCAGCAGTTTCTACGGTGAGGGCTCCCCTGAAGCTTTCTTT
>TRBV10-3|TRBJ1-5|.|.|14
CAISQTGSNQPQHF
TGTGCCATCAGCCAAACAGGGTCTAATCAGCCCCAGCATTTT
>TRBV6-5|TRBJ2-7|.|.|12
CASSYGSGEQYF
TGTGCCAGCAGTTACGGATCCGGGGAGCAGTACTTC
>TRBV5-4|TRBJ2-7|.|TRBD2|16
CASSVLAGGRSDEQYF
TGTGCCAGCAGCGTACTAGCGGGGGGGCGCTCGGACGAGCAGTACTTC
>TRBV4-1|TRBJ1-6|.|TRBD1|12
CASSQPTGALHF
TGCGCCAGCAGCCAGCCCACAGGGGCCCTCCACTTT
>TRBV7-3|TRBJ2-7|.|TRBD1|16
CASSLLPGPAGGEQYF
TGTGCCAGCAGCCTCCTACCGGGACCAGCAGGGGGAGAGCAGTACTTC
>TRBV6-1|TRBJ2-3|.|.|15
CASSDGAGVTDTQYF
TGTGCCAGCAGTGATGGGGCAGGGGTTACAGATACGCAGTATTTT
>TRBV28|TRBJ2-7|.|TRBD1|15
CASTTGGIRTYEQYF
TGTGCCAGCACCACAGGGGGGATTAGGACCTACGAGCAGTACTTC
>TRBV27|TRBJ2-5|.|TRBD1|16
CASSREGQGYPQSQYF
TGTGCCAGCAGTCGAGAGGGACAGGGTTATCCCCAGTCCCAGTACTTC
>TRBV23-1|TRBJ1-2|.|TRBD1|12
CASRTGRGGYTF
TGCGCCAGTCGGACAGGGAGGGGTGGCTACACCTTC
>TRBV5-1|TRBJ2-2|.|TRBD1|16
CASSLGTDRATGELFF
TGCGCCAGCAGCTTGGGGACGGACAGGGCCACCGGGGAGCTGTTTTTT
>TRBV5-1|TRBJ2-2|.|.|15
CASSFGGVNTGELFF
TGCGCCAGCAGCTTTGGAGGGGTGAACACCGGGGAGCTGTTTTTT
>TRBV28|TRBJ1-6|few|.|16
CASSSEQLTTPSPLHF
TGTGCCAGCAGTTCAGAACAGCTGACGACGCCTTCACCCCTCCACTTT
>TRBV28|TRBJ1-6|.|TRBD1|14
CASSQTGGSSPLHF
TGTGCCAGCAGTCAGACAGGGGGAAGTTCACCCCTCCACTTT
>TRBV5-4|TRBJ2-2|.|.|16
CASSLDSDRHTGELFF
TGTGCCAGCAGCCTGGATTCGGACAGACACACCGGGGAGCTGTTTTTT
>TRBV28|TRBJ2-7|once|.|15
CASTSMPGGPYEQYF
TGTGCCAGCACCTCAATGCCTGGAGGGCCCTACGAGCAGTACTTC
>TRBV7-8|TRBJ2-5|.|.|12
CASSLVLETQYF
TGTGCCAGCAGCTTAGTACTTGAGACCCAGTACTTC
>TRBV10-3|TRBJ2-3|.|.|14
CAIKETRFTDTQYF
TGTGCCATCAAAGAGACGAGGTTCACAGATACGCAGTATTTT
>TRBV9|TRBJ1-1|.|.|16
CASSVGSLEGWAEAFF
TGTGCCAGCAGCGTAGGCTCGTTAGAGGGATGGGCTGAAGCTTTCTTT